This TCR beta chain was profiled in a study of OX40 agonist ivuxolimab in advanced cancers. Sequencing was performed with immunoSEQ multiplex PCR; in TCRdb, only in-frame clones are kept and a portion is missing. In the table there are 77,000 or so clones, 86% of which are singletons. This TCR derives from an adult with an advanced solid tumor such as melanoma, head and neck, liver or kidney cancer. Sample: CD4+ or CD8+ T cells sorted from blood, taken in a trial of the OX40 agonist ivuxolimab.

CDR3 sequence (DNA): TGTGCCAGCAGTGAAGTTGTGATAGGGACCTACAATGAGCAGTTCTTC. This codes for CASSEVVIGTYNEQFF. The chain combines TRBV6-1 with TRBJ2-1; no firm D call. CDR3 size: 16 residues. Looked up from germline, CDR1 is MNHNS and CDR2 is SASEGT. Trimming removed 1 base at V and 2 bases at J, with 12 bases between.